The 8 T cell receptor beta chains in this list originate from one sample, sequenced in a study of blood T cell repertoires in COVID-19. Clones were read by immunoSEQ multiplex PCR, and TCRdb kept only the in-frame ones, dropping some. The sample contains around 300,000 clones, around 90% of which appear only once. Source material: peripheral blood. These receptor sequences come from a woman aged 25-40 years with COVID-19, enrolled during active disease.

On this clone itself: At the DNA level, this CDR3 is encoded by other sequences in the same sample as well. V gene TRBV30 combines with J gene TRBJ1-2, with a possible D match to TRBD1 (5 bases). This CDR3 contains 11 residues. V lost 5 bases, J lost 8 bases, and 12 bases lay in between. Germline CDR1 is GTSNPN and CDR2 is SVGIG (reference sequence). The CDR3 DNA reads TGTGCCTGGGGTCGGCAGGGCGGCTACACCTTC. Its protein is CAWGRQGGYTF. Complete variable domain (other parts from reference TRBV30 and TRBJ1-2): SQTIHQWPATLVQPVGSPLSLECTVEGTSNPNLYWYRQAAGRGLQLLFYSVGIGQISSEVPQNLSASRPQDRQFILSSKKLLLSDSGFYLCAWGRQGGYTFGSGTRLTVV.

This clone has only one observation. This CDR3 is also generated by other DNA sequences in the sample. The chain couples TRBV5-1 to TRBJ1-1; D is uncertain. Germline CDR1 reads SGHRS; CDR2 reads YFSETQ. V gave up 0 bases and J gave up 5 bases, with 8 bases separating them. The CDR3 has 13 amino acids. The CDR3 nucleotides are TGCGCCAGCAGCTTGGTCCCGGGAACTGAAGCTTTCTTT. Translation: CASSLVPGTEAFF.

The V and J genes are TRBV28 and TRBJ1-1; weak D call: TRBD1 (5 bases). Between the trimmed V and J ends, which lost 4 bases and 2 bases, there was a span of 8 bases. From germline, CDR1 is MDHEN and CDR2 SYDVKM. The CDR3 is 13 residues long. The CDR3 reads CASSYRINTEAFF. The DNA for the CDR3 is TGTGCCAGCAGTTACAGGATCAACACTGAAGCTTTCTTT.

This chain links TRBV11-3 with TRBJ2-1; 13 bases agree with TRBD2. After removal of 4 bases from V and 8 bases from J, the junction contained 5 bases not matched to a gene. The CDR3 is 15 amino acids. Germline V CDR1 and CDR2: SGHNT, YENEEA. In DNA form, the CDR3 reads TGTGCCAGCAGCTCCCGGACTAGCGGGAGAGATGAGCAGTTCTTC. Encoded protein: CASSSRTSGRDEQFF.

The rearrangement joins TRBV7-2 to TRBJ1-2, with TRBD1 matching 7 bases. This CDR3 spans 13 amino acids. J was trimmed by 8 bases and V by 3 bases; bases with no gene match: 6. Germline CDR1 reads SGHTA; CDR2 reads FQGNSA. In DNA form, the CDR3 reads TGTGCCAGCAGCTTCGACAGGGAATACGGCTACACCTTC. This codes for CASSFDREYGYTF.

This chain links TRBV7-8 with TRBJ1-1; TRBD1 matches at 9 bases. In germline, CDR1 is SGHVS, CDR2 FQNEAQ. V lost 3 bases to trimming and J lost 5 bases; unmatched junction nucleotides: 4. The CDR3 has 14 residues. The CDR3 coding sequence is TGTGCCAGCAGCTTCGGGACAGGGTGGACTGAAGCTTTCTTT. Residues: CASSFGTGWTEAFF.

On this clone itself: The same CDR3 also results from other DNA sequences found in this sample. This chain links TRBV10-1 with TRBJ1-2; D unclear. V lost 2 bases and J 4 bases, leaving 8 bases between the germline ends. CDR3 length: 13 residues. Per germline, CDR1 WNHNN and CDR2 SYGVQD (reference sequence). CDR3 loop: CASSEGGSYGYTF. The CDR3 coding sequence is TGCGCCAGCAGTGAGGGAGGATCCTATGGCTACACCTTC.

The CDR3 DNA is TGTGCCAGCAGTATTACAGGGGGCACAGATACGCAGTATTTT. As protein: CASSITGGTDTQYF. The rearrangement joins TRBV7-9 to TRBJ2-3; TRBD1 aligns across 7 bases. This CDR3 is 14 amino acids long. V shed 6 bases, J shed 1 base, and the junction held 4 bases outside the gene matches. Germline V CDR1 and CDR2: SEHNR, FQNEAQ (reference sequence).